The next 23 T cell receptor beta chains were all read from a single sample in a study of blood T cell repertoires in COVID-19. Using immunoSEQ multiplex PCR, the repertoire was profiled, and TCRdb retains in-frame clones only, with some absent. The sample has hundreds of thousands of clones; 87% are singletons. Sequencing input: peripheral blood. The origin of the receptors is a woman aged 40 to 50 who had recovered from COVID-19.

This clone was observed once. V gene TRBV7-9 combines with J gene TRBJ1-4; D may be TRBD1 (5 bases). Trimming left V 2 bases short and J 8 bases short, with 9 bases between. Per the germline V gene, CDR1 is SEHNR and CDR2 is FQNEAQ (reference sequence). The CDR3 has 13 amino acids. CDR3 loop: CASSLRGWEKLFF. CDR3 in DNA: TGTGCCAGCAGCTTAAGGGGCTGGGAAAAACTGTTTTTT.

The gene calls are TRBV6-5 and TRBJ1-5, with 7 positions matching TRBD1. CDR1 is MNHEY, CDR2 SVGAGI, per germline. The V segment lost 5 bases and the J segment 11 bases; nucleotides outside the gene matches: 0. This CDR3 has 10 residues. In DNA form, the CDR3 reads TGTGCCAGCAGTCAGGGGGCCCAGCATTTT. Translating it yields CASSQGAQHF.

The gene calls are TRBV4-2 and TRBJ2-5; 10 nucleotides line up with TRBD2. The CDR3 is made up of 17 amino acids. The ends lost 1 base at V and 2 bases at J; junction bases unmatched: 7. Germline V gives CDR1 LGHNA, CDR2 YNFKEQ. The CDR3 DNA reads as TGTGCCAGCAGCCAAGGGCCGAGCGGGGGGGGACAAGAGACCCAGTACTTC. Amino acid sequence: CASSQGPSGGGQETQYF.

This clone was observed once. The chain links TRBV21-1 to TRBJ2-6; the DNA was not used to check the table's D call, TRBD1. TRBV21-1 is assigned pseudogene status. There are 20 residues in the CDR3. The CDR3 nucleotides read TGTGCCAGCAGCAAAGTAGATATGGACAGGGGGAGCTCTGGGGCCAACGTCCTGACTTTC. The encoded protein is CASSKVDMDRGSSGANVLTF.

The chain combines TRBV6-1 with TRBJ1-5; D unclear. Trimming left V 5 bases short and J 4 bases short, with 6 bases between. Germline V gene data show CDR1 as MNHNS and CDR2 as SASEGT. This CDR3 has 12 residues. The DNA for the CDR3 is TGTGCCAGCAGTTCCGGGAATCAGCCCCAGCATTTT. This gives the protein CASSSGNQPQHF.

This rearrangement joins TRBV7-8 to TRBJ1-1; no clear D. Germline V gene lookup returns CDR1 SGHVS and CDR2 FQNEAQ. With 4 bases removed from V and 6 bases from J, the gap between germline ends came to 15 bases. There are 14 residues in the CDR3. DNA for the CDR3: TGTGCCAGCAGCTCCAACCGGGATCCTCCTGAAGCTTTCTTT. Translation: CASSSNRDPPEAFF.

The chain has TRBV15 and TRBJ2-3; 9 bases align to TRBD2. Germline values: CDR1 LNHNV, CDR2 YYDKDF (reference sequence). The CDR3 extends over 16 amino acids. J was trimmed by 0 bases and V by 6 bases; bases with no gene match: 7. The CDR3 region has the DNA TGTGCCACCAGAGTTAGCGGGGGTCAAAGCACAGATACGCAGTATTTT. It specifies CATRVSGGQSTDTQYF. Full variable domain (remainder filled in from reference TRBV15 and TRBJ2-3): DAMVIQNPRYQVTQFGKPVTLSCSQTLNHNVMYWYQQKSSQAPKLLFHYYDKDFNNEADTPDNFQSRRPNTSFCFLDIRSPGLGDTAMYLCATRVSGGQSTDTQYFGPGTRLTVL.

This sequence joins TRBV12-5 and TRBJ2-7; the match to TRBD1 covers 9 bases. In germline, CDR1 is LGHNT, CDR2 FRNRAP. Trimming took 6 bases from V and 5 from J; bases not matched to a gene: 11. This CDR3 is 15 amino acids long. The CDR3 nucleotides read TGTGCTAGTGGCTTCCCCGGGACAGGGTTCCACGAGCAGTACTTC. Translating gives CASGFPGTGFHEQYF.

The chain joins TRBV7-9 to TRBJ2-1; 7 positions agree with TRBD2. The CDR3 has 16 residues. The J segment lost 0 bases and the V segment lost 3 bases, leaving 5 bases of the junction unmatched. CDR1 SEHNR and CDR2 FQNEAQ come from the germline V gene (reference sequence). CDR3 DNA sequence: TGTGCCAGCAGCTTCGGGGGGTGGAGCTCCTACAATGAGCAGTTCTTC. This encodes CASSFGGWSSYNEQFF.

The V gene is TRBV3-1 (or the pseudogene TRBV3-2), the J gene TRBJ1-5; no reliable D call. This CDR3 is 14 amino acids long. Germline CDR1 and CDR2: LGHDT and YNNKEL (reference sequence). Trimming shortened V by 4 bases and J by 7 bases, and 14 bases separated the two germline ends. The CDR3 DNA sequence: TGTGCCAGCAGCCCACCGGGGAAAGGACAGCCCCAGCATTTT. It encodes CASSPPGKGQPQHF.

The V call is TRBV5-1, the J call TRBJ2-2, with a weak D call TRBD2 (6 bases). V was shortened by 4 bases and J by 2 bases, with 9 bases between the two germline ends. Germline CDR1 SGHRS, CDR2 YFSETQ. The CDR3 has 14 amino acids. The CDR3 sequence: CASSPGVNTGELFF. For the CDR3, the DNA is TGCGCCAGCAGCCCGGGAGTTAACACCGGGGAGCTGTTTTTT.

The chain has TRBV5-1 and TRBJ2-6; no definite D call. CDR1 is SGHRS, CDR2 YFSETQ, per germline. The CDR3 has 14 residues. V lost 0 bases to trimming and J lost 3 bases, with 4 bases between them. CDR3 DNA sequence: TGCGCCAGCAGCTTGGGCGATGGGGCCAACGTCCTGACTTTC. It yields the protein CASSLGDGANVLTF.

The CDR3 nucleotides read TGTGCCAGCAGCTTAGCGACGGGTCGGTATACGGACTATGGCTACACCTTC. Protein: CASSLATGRYTDYGYTF. The chain uses TRBV7-2 and TRBJ1-2, with D unresolved. Trimming stripped 0 bases from V and 3 bases from J, with 17 bases between. The CDR3 loop spans 17 amino acids. Germline V gives CDR1 SGHTA, CDR2 FQGNSA.

The chain links TRBV10-3 to TRBJ2-3; 9 positions agree with TRBD1. The CDR3 runs to 14 residues. Germline V gives CDR1 ENHRY, CDR2 SYGVKD. V was clipped by 9 bases and J by 5 bases; unmatched bases: 9. The CDR3 region is CAMGQGGLGDTQYF. The CDR3 coding sequence is TGTGCCATGGGACAGGGCGGTCTAGGAGATACGCAGTATTTT.

The chain employs TRBV9 and TRBJ2-7, with TRBD1 matching over 9 bases. The CDR3 length is 15 residues. Germline CDR1 reads SGDLS; CDR2 reads YYNGEE. With V trimmed by 4 bases and J by 6 bases, 11 bases remained unmatched. The CDR3 DNA reads TGTGCCAGCAGCTCCGCCGGGACAGGGTTTGCCGAGCAGTACTTC. It specifies CASSSAGTGFAEQYF.

For this clone: Compared with germline, one end of the junction differs, possibly owing to a read error. The rearrangement joins TRBV6-4 to TRBJ1-2; D is ambiguous. Germline lookup yields CDR1 MRHNA and CDR2 SNTAGT. This CDR3 comprises 11 residues. The CDR3 sequence: CASTNIRSCAF. The CDR3 nucleotides are TGTGCCAGCACCAATATAAGGAGCTGCGCCTTC.

This clone has a single count. The chain uses TRBV2 and TRBJ1-4, with TRBD1 as a possible D gene (5 bases). There are 11 residues in the CDR3. Germline CDR1 and CDR2: SNHLY and FYNNEI. V lost 4 bases, J lost 11 bases, and 8 bases lay in between. The CDR3 protein is CASSGGEKLFF. The CDR3 DNA reads TGTGCCAGCAGTGGGGGGGAGAAACTGTTTTTT.

The chain links TRBV5-4 to TRBJ1-2; the match to TRBD1 covers 7 bases. CDR1 SGHNT and CDR2 YYREEE come from the germline V gene (reference sequence). This CDR3 has 15 amino acids. V trimming: 5 bases; J trimming: 4 bases; junction bases outside the gene matches: 11. In DNA, the CDR3 is TGTGCCAGCAGTGGACAGGACGGGAATGGCTATGGCTACACCTTC. It translates to CASSGQDGNGYGYTF.

J is TRBJ2-3 and V is TRBV24-1, with 10 bases identical to TRBD2. The junction had 10 bases not matched to a gene; V was cut back by 4 bases and J by 1 base. Germline V gene sequence: CDR1 KGHDR, CDR2 SFDVKD. This CDR3 contains 18 residues. CDR3 DNA sequence: TGTGCCACCAGTGACCCCGGAAACCTAGCGGGGGGCACAGATACGCAGTATTTT. Its translation is CATSDPGNLAGGTDTQYF.

The gene calls are TRBV27 and TRBJ2-3; TRBD2 agrees at 15 bases. The junction had 4 bases not matched to a gene; V was cut back by 6 bases and J by 3 bases. Germline CDR1 reads MNHEY; CDR2 reads SMNVEV (reference sequence). The CDR3 is made up of 16 amino acids. The chain's CDR3 is CASRGLAGGGTDTQYF. The CDR3, as DNA: TGTGCCAGCAGGGGACTAGCGGGGGGAGGTACAGATACGCAGTATTTT.

Written as DNA, the CDR3 is TGCGCCAGCAGGAGGGGTTACGTAGCGGGGTCGACGAACACCGGGGAGCTGTTTTTT. This gives the protein CASRRGYVAGSTNTGELFF. The chain recombines TRBV5-1 with TRBJ2-2; the match to TRBD2 covers 8 bases. Per the germline V gene, CDR1 is SGHRS and CDR2 is YFSETQ. CDR3 length: 19 residues. V was clipped by 5 bases and J by 0 bases; unmatched bases: 15.

This chain joins TRBV6-2 or TRBV6-3 and TRBJ1-5; D not resolved. The CDR3 contains 16 residues. Germline assignment: CDR1 MNHEY and CDR2 SVGEGT. Trimming removed 3 bases from V and 0 bases from J, with 12 bases in between. CDR3 nucleotide sequence: TGTGCCAGCAGTTATCCTCACAAATTTAGCAATCAGCCCCAGCATTTT. As protein: CASSYPHKFSNQPQHF.

The chain employs TRBV3-1 (or the pseudogene TRBV3-2) and TRBJ1-6; D possibly corresponds to TRBD1 (5 bases). Trimming took 1 base from V and 7 from J, leaving 17 bases between them. Germline CDR1 is LGHDT and CDR2 is YNNKEL (reference sequence). The CDR3 is 17 amino acids. CDR3 nucleotide sequence: TGTGCCAGCAGCCAAGCAAGACAGAAGATCCACAATTCACCCCTCCACTTT. Translating it yields CASSQARQKIHNSPLHF.